The next 18 T cell receptor beta chains were all read from a single sample in a study of blood T cell repertoires in COVID-19. TCRdb's copy holds only in-frame clones and misses some; the assay was immunoSEQ multiplex PCR. The table includes 150,000 to 200,000 clones, around four fifths detected once. Sequencing was done on a sample of PBMCs or T cells enriched from blood (not recorded which). These receptors originate from a woman in her forties or fifties who had recovered from COVID-19.

The chain uses TRBV6-5 and TRBJ2-7; 8 bases map to TRBD2. Per the germline V gene, CDR1 is MNHEY and CDR2 is SVGAGI. The V segment lost 4 bases and the J segment 2 bases; nucleotides outside the gene matches: 4. The CDR3 loop spans 14 amino acids. The CDR3 coding sequence is TGTGCCAGCAGTTTCCGGGAGGGCCCCTACGAGCAGTACTTC. Protein sequence: CASSFREGPYEQYF.

The V gene is TRBV10-3, the J gene TRBJ2-1; no clear D. This CDR3 region has 12 residues. Germline lookup yields CDR1 ENHRY and CDR2 SYGVKD. V was shortened by 9 bases and J by 13 bases, with 19 bases between the two germline ends. The CDR3 DNA reads as TGTGCCATTTGGGCCGCAGATGAGCCCCAGTTCTTC. Protein sequence: CAIWAADEPQFF.

The CDR3 DNA reads as TGTGCCAGCAGCTTAGCCGGGACAGGGGTCGATGGCTACACCTTC. Protein sequence: CASSLAGTGVDGYTF. The V gene is TRBV5-6, the J gene TRBJ1-2, with 10 bases lining up with TRBD1. Losses at the gene ends were 2 bases for V and 6 bases for J; bases not matched to a gene: 7. The CDR3 covers 15 residues. Germline CDR1 is SGHDT and CDR2 is YYEEEE.

This chain connects TRBV18 to TRBJ1-1; a possible D gene is TRBD1 (5 bases). Germline V gene data show CDR1 as KGHSH and CDR2 as LQKENI. The CDR3 is 13 amino acids. V was shortened by 5 bases and J by 7 bases, with 14 bases between the two germline ends. CDR3 nucleotide sequence: TGTGCCAGCTCAACGAGGCGGGACGGTGAAGCTTTCTTT. Protein product: CASSTRRDGEAFF.

V gene TRBV19 combines with J gene TRBJ1-2; D may be TRBD1 (5 bases). This CDR3 region has 14 residues. Per germline, CDR1 LNHDA and CDR2 SQIVND (reference sequence). Deletions cut 7 bases from V and 4 bases from J, with 16 bases between. The CDR3 sequence: CASTLQGFAYGYTF. The CDR3 DNA reads TGTGCCAGTACACTTCAGGGCTTTGCCTATGGCTACACCTTC.

CDR3 DNA: TGTGCCAGCAGCTTATATGTTACAACTAGTCATCAGCCCCAGCATTTT. Amino acids: CASSLYVTTSHQPQHF. J is TRBJ1-5 and V is TRBV7-2; D is uncertain. This CDR3 has 16 amino acids. CDR1 and CDR2 from the germline V gene are SGHTA and FQGNSA. The ends were cut back, 2 bases at V and 5 bases at J, with 16 bases in the middle.

The chain links TRBV3-1 (or the pseudogene TRBV3-2) to TRBJ1-4, with 9 bases lining up with TRBD1. The CDR3 has 15 amino acids. CDR1 is LGHDT, CDR2 YNNKEL, per germline (reference sequence). With 4 bases clipped from V and 1 base from J, the junction kept 1 base outside the gene matches. CDR3 residues: CASSPTGGTNEKLFF. The CDR3 coding sequence is TGTGCCAGCAGCCCGACAGGGGGAACTAATGAAAAACTGTTTTTT.

The chain links TRBV5-6 to TRBJ2-5; TRBD1 might be the D (6 bases). The CDR3 totals 13 residues. Germline CDR1 SGHDT, CDR2 YYEEEE. V was trimmed by 4 bases and J by 2 bases, leaving 9 bases between them. The CDR3 loop is CASSVDRQETQYF. Here the CDR3 DNA reads TGTGCCAGCAGCGTGGACAGACAAGAGACCCAGTACTTC.

The chain employs TRBV9 and TRBJ2-1; 7 positions match TRBD2. V was pared by 1 base and J by 5 bases, with 3 bases of the junction left unmatched. This CDR3 comprises 14 residues. Looked up from germline, CDR1 is SGDLS and CDR2 is YYNGEE. In DNA, the CDR3 is TGTGCCAGCAGCGTACAAGCGGGGAACAATGAGCAGTTCTTC. It yields the protein CASSVQAGNNEQFF.

The V call is TRBV27, the J call TRBJ1-5; TRBD1 might be the D (5 bases). This CDR3 is 13 amino acids long. Deletions cut 3 bases from V and 7 bases from J, with 10 bases between. Germline V gene sequence: CDR1 MNHEY, CDR2 SMNVEV (reference sequence). The CDR3 DNA sequence: TGTGCCAGCAGTTTTGGAGGGGCCCAGCCCCAGCATTTT. Translated, it gives CASSFGGAQPQHF.

The V call is TRBV12-3 or TRBV12-4, the J call TRBJ1-2; D not certain. V lost 4 bases, J lost 6 bases, and 12 bases lay in between. This CDR3 is 13 amino acids long. The CDR3 here is CASSSSPADGYTF. CDR3 nucleotides: TGTGCCAGCAGTTCCAGTCCGGCGGATGGCTACACCTTC.

The V gene is TRBV11-2, the J gene TRBJ2-2; maybe TRBD2 (6 bases). The germline V and J ends were trimmed by 3 bases and 1 base, with 9 bases remaining between them. The CDR3 has 15 amino acids. The germline V gene has CDR1 SGHAT and CDR2 FQNNGV. The CDR3 spells CASSLGLVNTGELFF. CDR3 nucleotides: TGTGCCAGCAGCTTGGGACTGGTGAACACCGGGGAGCTGTTTTTT.

The rearrangement uses TRBV6-5 and TRBJ1-2; perhaps TRBD1 as D (6 bases). Germline V gene sequence: CDR1 MNHEY, CDR2 SVGAGI. V was cut by 2 bases and J by 7 bases, with 11 bases left in between. This CDR3 comprises 13 residues. For the CDR3, the DNA is TGTGCCAGCAGTTACGCCCCAGGGGTTGGCTACACCTTC. Translation gives CASSYAPGVGYTF.

V is TRBV5-1 and J is TRBJ1-3, with TRBD1 as a possible D gene (6 bases). This CDR3 comprises 16 residues. V was shortened by 2 bases and J by 0 bases, with 12 bases between the two germline ends. CDR1 is SGHRS and CDR2 is YFSETQ in the germline V gene. CDR3 in amino acids: CASSLIQGSSGNTIYF. Written as DNA, the CDR3 is TGCGCCAGCAGCTTAATACAGGGTTCCTCTGGAAACACCATATATTTT.

This clone came up a few times. The chain employs TRBV3-1 (or the pseudogene TRBV3-2) and TRBJ1-1; weak D call: TRBD1 (6 bases). This CDR3 has 16 amino acids. Germline V lookup: CDR1 LGHDT, CDR2 YNNKEL (reference sequence). Trimming pared 4 bases from V and 4 bases from J, leaving 19 bases between. CDR3: CASSLRRSGTFTEAFF. The CDR3, as DNA: TGTGCCAGCAGCCTCCGGCGTTCAGGGACATTCACTGAAGCTTTCTTT.

This sequence joins TRBV18 and TRBJ1-4, with TRBD1 identical over 8 bases. Trimming at V came to 8 bases and at J to 4 bases, leaving 3 bases not matched to a gene. Per germline, CDR1 KGHSH and CDR2 LQKENI. There are 13 residues in the CDR3. CDR3 sequence (DNA): TGTGCCAGCGGACAGGGTCTTAATGAAAAACTGTTTTTT. Translating gives CASGQGLNEKLFF.

The V call is TRBV4-1, the J call TRBJ1-2, with D possibly TRBD1 on 5 matching bases. With 1 base removed from V and 4 bases from J, the gap between germline ends came to 10 bases. Germline assignment: CDR1 MGHRA and CDR2 YSYEKL. CDR3 length: 14 residues. This chain's CDR3 is CASSQVGGSYGYTF. CDR3 DNA: TGCGCCAGCAGCCAAGTCGGGGGATCCTATGGCTACACCTTC.

This clone was observed a few times. V usage is TRBV6-5 and J usage is TRBJ2-7; TRBD1 might be the D (6 bases). The ends were cut back, 4 bases at V and 6 bases at J, with 10 bases in the middle. The length of the CDR3 is 12 residues. CDR1 is MNHEY and CDR2 is SVGAGI in the germline V gene. Written as DNA, the CDR3 is TGTGCCAGCAGTTCAAACAGGGCCGAGCAGTACTTC. Residues: CASSSNRAEQYF.